This TCR beta chain was sequenced during a study of blood T cell repertoires in COVID-19. TCRdb's copy holds only in-frame clones and misses some; the assay was immunoSEQ multiplex PCR. Of 150,000 to 200,000 clones in the sample, approximately 81% were seen once. This CDR3 spans 13 amino acids. The germline V and J ends were trimmed by 6 bases and 5 bases, with 13 bases remaining between them. Germline lookup yields CDR1 SGHTA and CDR2 FQGTGA. This receptor was obtained from a man in his late teens or twenties with active or convalescent COVID-19. The chain carries TRBV7-3 and TRBJ1-1; weak D call: TRBD1 (6 bases). Sequenced material: peripheral blood. In DNA, the CDR3 is TGTGCCAGCAGTAGGGGGGGAAATACTGAAGCTTTCTTT. Its protein is CASSRGGNTEAFF. The entire variable domain, with the rest obtained from reference TRBV7-3 and TRBJ1-1, is as follows: GAGVSQTPSNKVTEKGKYVELRCDPISGHTALYWYRQSLGQGPEFLIYFQGTGAADDSGLPNDRFFAVRPEGSVSTLKIQRTERGDSAVYLCASSRGGNTEAFFGQGTRLTVV.